Included here is one TCR beta chain sequence, with context. The antigen remains unidentified. This sample was taken from a study of T cell responses to AZD1222 COVID-19 vaccine. Losses at the gene ends were 4 bases for V and 1 base for J; bases not matched to a gene: 9. Germline loops: CDR1 MNHEY, CDR2 SVGEGT. The CDR3 consists of 16 residues. Here immunoSEQ multiplex PCR was the method, and the copy in TCRdb shows in-frame clones only, minus some. The table shows approximately 130,000 clones, with about 90% occurring only once. Study observations and caveats: In all cases, repertoires were sampled only after the peak T cell response. A mostly white British donor set with more females was recruited, and clonal diversity was possibly underestimated. Recipients of AZD1222 seropositive at baseline numbered only five or six.

Sequenced material: peripheral blood, taken on day 0 of AZD1222 vaccination. V is TRBV6-2 or TRBV6-3 and J is TRBJ2-7; TRBD2 aligns across 8 bases. The TCR comes from an adult in good health. CDR3 nucleotide sequence: TGTGCCAGCAGTTCCCTCCGGACTAGCCAATCCTACGAGCAGTACTTC. Translated, it gives CASSSLRTSQSYEQYF.